Sequencing of this T cell receptor (beta chain) was carried out in a study of T cell responses to AZD1222 COVID-19 vaccine (dated by TCRdb to the early 2020s). Background on the whole study: Because spike-specific TCR depth and breadth did not differ between the two schedules, AZD1222 recipients who got a second dose at roughly 4 weeks were pooled with those who got a second dose at roughly 12 weeks. A total of 233 trial participants underwent TCR sequencing, of whom about 200 had received two doses of AZD1222 and about 26 had received two doses of the MenACWY control vaccine. Trial participants were enrolled into age subgroups of 18-55, 56-69 and 70-plus years, which contained 148, 28 and 57 TCR-sequenced participants, respectively. General findings and caveats noted by the study authors: The whole spike protein was spanned by vaccine-associated CD4 TCRs, and dominant responses were seen in regions 160-218 and 743-854. Because no samples from the day 14 peak response were available, repertoires could be characterized only after the peak T cell response. Spike-specific TCR breadth and depth rose significantly after two AZD1222 doses compared with day 0 and with MenACWY recipients. Conclusions about previously exposed vaccinees were limited because only a handful of AZD1222 recipients were SARS-CoV-2 seropositive at baseline. Epitopes outside the regions mutated in the B.1.351 and B.1.1.7 variants were reportedly recognized by nearly half of the unique spike-specific TCRs. In the small 56-69-year group, the increase in depth fell short of significance, most likely because of low power. Participants were mostly white British and included more females than males, and it was suggested by the authors that clonal diversity may have been underestimated.

The CDR3 regions of human TCRbeta chains were subjected to immunosequencing. The authors processed their data as follows. TCRs in the repertoires were matched against a reference library of SARS-CoV-2-specific TCRs that had been generated with the MIRA antigen-specificity platform. Breadth meant the fraction of unique TCRs that were SARS-CoV-2-associated, whereas depth meant the fraction of total T cells that were SARS-CoV-2-associated. Using the MIRA data, each spike-specific TCR was mapped to the spike region that the TCR reacts to and placed in a CD4 or CD8 class. Log10-transformed breadth and depth values were compared by one-way ANOVA with Sidak's multiple comparisons tests. TCRdb mirrors the immuneACCESS table, restricted to in-frame sequences. Some clones are absent from its copies; in checked studies, under half trace to an unresolved V gene, and the reason for the others is unknown. The DNA gave D and trimming, while V, J and clone size come from that table. The sample records about 100,000 clones, approximately 88% of which are singletons. Of the sample, 2.5% to 3% is held by the ten largest clones.

The sample's time point label, in plain terms: baseline before first vaccination. Vaccinee samples were obtained from the UK trials COV001 and COV002, which included a single-blind randomized controlled phase 2/3 trial of AZD1222 (ChAdOx1 nCoV-19) in healthy adults. For TCRbeta chain sequencing, PBMC samples from trial participants were taken at day 0 and at day 28 after the second dose. The cysteine opens and the phenylalanine closes a CDR3 of 15 amino acids. CDR3 DNA only is kept here, 45 bases in frame from base 1. Trimming takes 10 bases off V and 3 bases off J; junction bases not matched to a gene: 9. From the germline V gene, CDR1 is ENHRY and CDR2 is SYGVKD. On this clone: Its recognized antigen is unknown. No much larger clone exists at a distance of one base, and base qualities are not known.

The sequence is built from TRBV10-3 and TRBJ2-1; TRBD2 aligns with 10 central bases. This receptor was identified in an adult in good health. The sequencing here drew on peripheral blood, taken on day 0 of AZD1222 vaccination. The DNA sequence is given as TGTGCCACCGGACTAGCGGCCGGCGACTACAATGAGCAGTTCTTC. It encodes CATGLAAGDYNEQFF.